The rows below give T cell receptor beta chains drawn from one sample of a study of patients and donors after allogeneic stem cell transplantation. TCRdb independently ran MiXCR on the RT-PCR reads; one entry per CDR3 protein. The sample has roughly 200,000 distinct CDR3 sequences, around two fifths seen once; the top ten hold approximately 10%. The sequencing input was blood, either unsorted or a sorted T cell fraction (not recorded which). These receptor sequences come from a human donor who was either an allogeneic HSCT recipient or a stem cell or donor lymphocyte infusion donor (not recorded which). It is not recorded whose cells these are; they may come from a transplant donor. The CDR3 runs from the conserved cysteine through the conserved F or W. Expanded clones are given a class, and other clones once, few, many or no size at all.

CDR3 protein: CASTRQAYGTEAFF
clone size: few
V gene: TRBV15
J gene: TRBJ1-1

CDR3 protein: CASSLGRVIEAFF
clone size: .
V gene: TRBV12-3/TRBV12-4
J gene: TRBJ1-1

CDR3 protein: CASSLGTVSTDTQYF
clone size: few
V gene: TRBV18
J gene: TRBJ2-3

CDR3 protein: CASSQLVGQPQHF
clone size: few
V gene: TRBV27
J gene: TRBJ1-5

CDR3 protein: CAISDVSGTNQPQHF
clone size: few
V gene: TRBV10-3
J gene: TRBJ1-5

CDR3 protein: CASSQDEGRGGYTF
clone size: .
V gene: TRBV4-3
J gene: TRBJ1-2

CDR3 protein: CASSYSGVGGSPLHF
clone size: .
V gene: TRBV6-5
J gene: TRBJ1-6

CDR3 protein: CASTLEGTGFSGNTIYF
clone size: few
V gene: TRBV7-8
J gene: TRBJ1-3

CDR3 protein: CASSKTGNTEAFF
clone size: few
V gene: TRBV19
J gene: TRBJ1-1

CDR3 protein: CAISASNEQFF
clone size: .
V gene: TRBV10-3
J gene: TRBJ2-1

CDR3 protein: CASGVGGQPQHF
clone size: .
V gene: TRBV6-2/TRBV6-3
J gene: TRBJ1-5

CDR3 protein: CASSFTSGGLTNTGELFF
clone size: .
V gene: TRBV7-2
J gene: TRBJ2-2

CDR3 protein: CASSLDSFAYGYTF
clone size: few
V gene: TRBV7-9
J gene: TRBJ1-2

CDR3 protein: CAISDGRKPQETQYF
clone size: .
V gene: TRBV10-3
J gene: TRBJ2-5

CDR3 protein: CSARARDTNYGYTF
clone size: .
V gene: TRBV20-1
J gene: TRBJ1-2

CDR3 protein: CASSQDVMGSAGNQPQHF
clone size: few
V gene: TRBV4-3
J gene: TRBJ1-5

CDR3 protein: CSAKDRRLAKNIQYF
clone size: few
V gene: TRBV20-1
J gene: TRBJ2-4

CDR3 protein: CASSVARNNSPLHF
clone size: .
V gene: TRBV9
J gene: TRBJ1-6

CDR3 protein: CASSRTGRETQYF
clone size: once
V gene: TRBV7-3
J gene: TRBJ2-5

CDR3 protein: CASSQDWGRDTQYF
clone size: .
V gene: TRBV4-3
J gene: TRBJ2-3

CDR3 protein: CASSAHSGLKEKLFF
clone size: .
V gene: TRBV9
J gene: TRBJ1-4

CDR3 protein: CASSLSSGVYTQYF
clone size: .
V gene: TRBV5-1
J gene: TRBJ2-3

CDR3 protein: CASTYRDVATEAFF
clone size: .
V gene: TRBV5-1
J gene: TRBJ1-1

CDR3 protein: CATSRVAGGQNTQYF
clone size: .
V gene: TRBV15
J gene: TRBJ2-3

CDR3 protein: CASSFPALNTEAFF
clone size: .
V gene: TRBV12-3/TRBV12-4
J gene: TRBJ1-1

CDR3 protein: CASSLANGFYSPLHF
clone size: .
V gene: TRBV7-2
J gene: TRBJ1-6

CDR3 protein: CSARGDRASRNTEAFF
clone size: .
V gene: TRBV20-1
J gene: TRBJ1-1

CDR3 protein: CASSLSQGGNGYTF
clone size: .
V gene: TRBV7-2
J gene: TRBJ1-2

CDR3 protein: CASSFPGTGYTGELFF
clone size: few
V gene: TRBV7-9
J gene: TRBJ2-2

CDR3 protein: CASSLRGLEFIYGYTF
clone size: .
V gene: TRBV5-1
J gene: TRBJ1-2

CDR3 protein: CASSQRDTREGYTF
clone size: few
V gene: TRBV4-3
J gene: TRBJ1-2

CDR3 protein: CASSRSAGTSNEKLFF
clone size: .
V gene: TRBV19
J gene: TRBJ1-4

CDR3 protein: CASSATSRQGPDF
clone size: .
V gene: TRBV7-2
J gene: TRBJ1-6

CDR3 protein: CASSEAGGYYGYTF
clone size: few
V gene: TRBV6-1
J gene: TRBJ1-2

CDR3 protein: CAWSAYTEAFF
clone size: few
V gene: TRBV30
J gene: TRBJ1-1

CDR3 protein: CSVPGRNQETQYF
clone size: .
V gene: TRBV29-1
J gene: TRBJ2-5

CDR3 protein: CSVGTALNTEAFF
clone size: .
V gene: TRBV29-1
J gene: TRBJ1-1

CDR3 protein: CASSLDPGASGNTIYF
clone size: .
V gene: TRBV5-1
J gene: TRBJ1-3

CDR3 protein: CASSYGTDYNSPLHF
clone size: few
V gene: TRBV6-6
J gene: TRBJ1-6